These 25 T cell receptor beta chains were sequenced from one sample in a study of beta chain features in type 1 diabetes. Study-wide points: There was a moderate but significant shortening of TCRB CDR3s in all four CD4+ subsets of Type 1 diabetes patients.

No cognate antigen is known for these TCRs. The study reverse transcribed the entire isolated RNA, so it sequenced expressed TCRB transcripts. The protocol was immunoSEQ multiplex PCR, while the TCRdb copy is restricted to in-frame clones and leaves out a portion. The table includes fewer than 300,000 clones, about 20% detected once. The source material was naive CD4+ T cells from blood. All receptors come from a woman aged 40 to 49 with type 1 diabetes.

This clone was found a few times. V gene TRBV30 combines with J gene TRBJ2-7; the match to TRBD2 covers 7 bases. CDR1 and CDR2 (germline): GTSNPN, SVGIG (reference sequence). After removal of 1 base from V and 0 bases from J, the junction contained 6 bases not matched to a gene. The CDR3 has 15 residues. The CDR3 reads CAWSETSLSSYEQYF. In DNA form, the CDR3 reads TGTGCCTGGAGTGAGACTAGCTTGAGCTCCTACGAGCAGTACTTC.

The CDR3 DNA reads as TGCAGCGCCTCATCACGGAACAGGGGACATGGCTACACCTTC. It specifies CSASSRNRGHGYTF. V usage is TRBV29-1 and J usage is TRBJ1-2; 7 nucleotides agree with TRBD1. V dropped 7 bases and J dropped 6; count of bases not matched to a gene: 14. This CDR3 has 14 residues. CDR1 and CDR2 from the germline V gene are SQVTM and ANQGSEA.

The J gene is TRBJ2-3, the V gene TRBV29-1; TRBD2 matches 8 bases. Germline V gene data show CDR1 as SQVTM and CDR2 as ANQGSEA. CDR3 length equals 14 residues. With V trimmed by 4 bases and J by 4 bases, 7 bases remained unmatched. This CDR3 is CSVAISGNADTQYF. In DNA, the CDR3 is TGCAGCGTTGCAATTAGCGGGAACGCAGATACGCAGTATTTT.

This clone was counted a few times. CDR3 protein: CASSALAGTGHEQYF. The CDR3 DNA reads TGTGCCAGCAGCGCCCTAGCGGGCACAGGCCACGAGCAGTACTTC. The chain has TRBV9 and TRBJ2-7, with 8 bases lining up with TRBD2. The CDR3 contains 15 residues. V lost 3 bases and J lost 5; bases outside the gene matches: 10. Germline V lookup: CDR1 SGDLS, CDR2 YYNGEE.

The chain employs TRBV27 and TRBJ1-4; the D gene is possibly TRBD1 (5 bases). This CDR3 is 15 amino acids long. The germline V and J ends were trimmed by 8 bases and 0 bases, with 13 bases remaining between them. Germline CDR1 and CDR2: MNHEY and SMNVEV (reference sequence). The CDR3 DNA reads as TGTGCCAGCCGTAAACAGGATGCAACTAATGAAAAACTGTTTTTT. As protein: CASRKQDATNEKLFF.

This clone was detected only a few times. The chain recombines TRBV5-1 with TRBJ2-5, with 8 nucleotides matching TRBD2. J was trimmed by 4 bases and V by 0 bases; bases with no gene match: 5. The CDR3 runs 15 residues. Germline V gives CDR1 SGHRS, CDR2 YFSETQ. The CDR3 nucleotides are TGCGCCAGCAGCTTGGGTGCCGGGAGGGCAGAGACCCAGTACTTC. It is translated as CASSLGAGRAETQYF. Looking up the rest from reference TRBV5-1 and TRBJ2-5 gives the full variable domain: KAGVTQTPRYLIKTRGQQVTLSCSPISGHRSVSWYQQTPGQGLQFLFEYFSETQRNKGNFPGRFSGRQFSNSRSEMNVSTLELGDSALYLCASSLGAGRAETQYFGPGTRLLVL.

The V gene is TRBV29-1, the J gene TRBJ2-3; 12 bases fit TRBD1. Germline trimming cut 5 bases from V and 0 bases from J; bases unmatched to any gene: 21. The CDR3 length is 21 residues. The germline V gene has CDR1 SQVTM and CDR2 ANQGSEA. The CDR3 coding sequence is TGCAGCGTTCATCGCGGGGACAGGGGGCCCAAGGTTTTACCTAGCACAGATACGCAGTATTTT. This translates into CSVHRGDRGPKVLPSTDTQYF.

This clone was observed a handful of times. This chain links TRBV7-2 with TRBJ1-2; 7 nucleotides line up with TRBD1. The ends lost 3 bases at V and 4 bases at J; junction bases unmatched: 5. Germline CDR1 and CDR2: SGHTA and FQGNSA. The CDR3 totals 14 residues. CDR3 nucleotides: TGTGCCAGCAGCTTCTTGACAGGGTCCTATGGCTACACCTTC. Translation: CASSFLTGSYGYTF.

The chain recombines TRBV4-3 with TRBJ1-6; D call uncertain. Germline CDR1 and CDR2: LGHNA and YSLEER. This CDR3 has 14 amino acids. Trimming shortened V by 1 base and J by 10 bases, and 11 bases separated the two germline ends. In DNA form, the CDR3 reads TGCGCCAGCAGCCAAGCCGCAGTGGGCTCACCCCTCCACTTT. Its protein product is CASSQAAVGSPLHF.

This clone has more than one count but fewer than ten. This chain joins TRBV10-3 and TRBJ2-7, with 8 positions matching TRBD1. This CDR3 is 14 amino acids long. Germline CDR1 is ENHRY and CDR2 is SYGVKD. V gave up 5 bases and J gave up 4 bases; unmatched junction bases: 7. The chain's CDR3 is CAISPRQGTYEQYF. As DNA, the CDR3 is TGTGCCATCAGTCCCAGACAGGGGACTTACGAGCAGTACTTC.

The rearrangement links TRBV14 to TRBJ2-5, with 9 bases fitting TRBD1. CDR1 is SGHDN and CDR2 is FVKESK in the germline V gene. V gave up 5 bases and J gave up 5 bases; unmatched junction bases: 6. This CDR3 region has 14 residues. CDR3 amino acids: CASSLQGALETQYF. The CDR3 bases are TGTGCCAGCAGCTTACAGGGGGCGCTTGAGACCCAGTACTTC.

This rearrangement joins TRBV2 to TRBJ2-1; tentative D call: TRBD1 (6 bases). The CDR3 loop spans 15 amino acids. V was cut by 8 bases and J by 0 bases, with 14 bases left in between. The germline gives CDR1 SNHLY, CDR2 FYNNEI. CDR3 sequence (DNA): TGTGCCAGCGGACAGAGCCTTTCCTCCTACAATGAGCAGTTCTTC. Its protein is CASGQSLSSYNEQFF.

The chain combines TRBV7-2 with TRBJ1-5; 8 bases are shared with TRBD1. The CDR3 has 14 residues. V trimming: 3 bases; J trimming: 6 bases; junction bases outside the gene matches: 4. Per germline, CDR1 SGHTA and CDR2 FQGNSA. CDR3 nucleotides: TGTGCCAGCAGCTTTGGACAGGGCGGTCAGCCCCAGCATTTT. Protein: CASSFGQGGQPQHF.

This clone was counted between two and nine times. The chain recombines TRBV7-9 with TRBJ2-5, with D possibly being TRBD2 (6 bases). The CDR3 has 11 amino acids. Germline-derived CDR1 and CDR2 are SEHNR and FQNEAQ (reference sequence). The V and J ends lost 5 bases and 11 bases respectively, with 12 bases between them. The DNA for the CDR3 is TGTGCCAGCAGCATGGGACTTTGGCAGTACTTC. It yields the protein CASSMGLWQYF.

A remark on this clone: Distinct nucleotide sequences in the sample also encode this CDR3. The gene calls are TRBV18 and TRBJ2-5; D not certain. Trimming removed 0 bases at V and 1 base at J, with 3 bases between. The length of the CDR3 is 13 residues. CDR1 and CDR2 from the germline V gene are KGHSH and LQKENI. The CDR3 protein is CASSPPSQETQYF. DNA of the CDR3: TGTGCCAGCTCACCACCCTCCCAAGAGACCCAGTACTTC. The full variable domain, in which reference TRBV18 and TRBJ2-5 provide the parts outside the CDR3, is NAGVMQNPRHLVRRRGQEARLRCSPMKGHSHVYWYRQLPEEGLKFMVYLQKENIIDESGMPKERFSAEFPKEGPSILRIQQVVRGDSAAYFCASSPPSQETQYFGPGTRLLVL.

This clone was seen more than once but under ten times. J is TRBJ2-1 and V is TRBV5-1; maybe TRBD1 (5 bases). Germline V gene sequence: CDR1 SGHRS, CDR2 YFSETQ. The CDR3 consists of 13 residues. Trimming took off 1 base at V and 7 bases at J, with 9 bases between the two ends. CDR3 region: CASSLTGENEQFF. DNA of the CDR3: TGCGCCAGCAGCTTGACAGGTGAGAATGAGCAGTTCTTC.

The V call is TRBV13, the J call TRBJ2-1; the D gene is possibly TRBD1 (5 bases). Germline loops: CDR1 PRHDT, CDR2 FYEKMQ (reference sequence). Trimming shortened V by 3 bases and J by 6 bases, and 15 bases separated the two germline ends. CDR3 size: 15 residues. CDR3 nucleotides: TGTGCCAGCAGCTTCCACAGTCAAAGGGGCAATGAGCAGTTCTTC. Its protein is CASSFHSQRGNEQFF.

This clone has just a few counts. The CDR3: CAISALNGDTDTQYF. The CDR3 nucleotides are TGTGCCATCAGTGCTCTAAACGGGGACACAGATACGCAGTATTTT. This chain connects TRBV10-3 to TRBJ2-3; a weak D match, TRBD2 (5 bases). Per germline, CDR1 ENHRY and CDR2 SYGVKD. The length of the CDR3 is 15 residues. V was trimmed by 4 bases and J by 2 bases, leaving 13 bases between them.

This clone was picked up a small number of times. In DNA form, the CDR3 reads TGTGCCTGGAGTGCACGGGGGAGCACAGATACGCAGTATTTT. Translated: CAWSARGSTDTQYF. The chain uses TRBV30 and TRBJ2-3; TRBD2 is a possible D gene (6 bases). Looked up from germline, CDR1 is GTSNPN and CDR2 is SVGIG (reference sequence). The V and J ends lost 1 base and 0 bases respectively, with 8 bases between them. The CDR3 consists of 14 residues.

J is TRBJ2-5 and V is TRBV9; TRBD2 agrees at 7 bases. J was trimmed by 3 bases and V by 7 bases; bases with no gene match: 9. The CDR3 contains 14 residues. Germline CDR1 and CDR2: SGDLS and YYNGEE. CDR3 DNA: TGTGCCAGCGGCCCGGGAGGCCCCAAAGAGACCCAGTACTTC. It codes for CASGPGGPKETQYF. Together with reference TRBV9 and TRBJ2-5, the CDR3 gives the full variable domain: DSGVTQTPKHLITATGQRVTLRCSPRSGDLSVYWYQQSLDQGLQFLIQYYNGEERAKGNILERFSAQQFPDLHSELNLSSLELGDSALYFCASGPGGPKETQYFGPGTRLLVL.

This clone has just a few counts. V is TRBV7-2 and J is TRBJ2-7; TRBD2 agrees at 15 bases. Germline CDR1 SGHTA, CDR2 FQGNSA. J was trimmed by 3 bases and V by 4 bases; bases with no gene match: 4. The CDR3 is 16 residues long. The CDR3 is CASSSGLAGGLYEQYF. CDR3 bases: TGTGCCAGCAGCTCAGGACTAGCGGGAGGGCTCTACGAGCAGTACTTC.

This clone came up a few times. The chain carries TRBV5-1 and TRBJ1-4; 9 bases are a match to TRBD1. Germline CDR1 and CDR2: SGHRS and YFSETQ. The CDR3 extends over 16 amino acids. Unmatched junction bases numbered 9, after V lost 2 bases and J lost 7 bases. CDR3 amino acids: CASSFLPGQGGEKLFF. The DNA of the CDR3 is TGCGCCAGCAGCTTTCTCCCGGGACAGGGAGGTGAAAAACTGTTTTTT.

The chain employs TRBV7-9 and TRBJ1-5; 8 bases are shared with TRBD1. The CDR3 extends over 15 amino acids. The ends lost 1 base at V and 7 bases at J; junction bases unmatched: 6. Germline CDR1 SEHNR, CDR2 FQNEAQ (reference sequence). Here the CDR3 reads CASSLGQGLGQPQHF. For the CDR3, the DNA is TGTGCCAGCAGCTTAGGACAGGGGTTAGGCCAGCCCCAGCATTTT.

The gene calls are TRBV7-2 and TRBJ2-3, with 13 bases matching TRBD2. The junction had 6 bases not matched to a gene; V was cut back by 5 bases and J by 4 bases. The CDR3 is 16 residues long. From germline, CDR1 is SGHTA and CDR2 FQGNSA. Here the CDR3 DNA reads TGTGCCAGCAGCCCCGGACTAGCGGGAGATGCAGATACGCAGTATTTT. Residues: CASSPGLAGDADTQYF.

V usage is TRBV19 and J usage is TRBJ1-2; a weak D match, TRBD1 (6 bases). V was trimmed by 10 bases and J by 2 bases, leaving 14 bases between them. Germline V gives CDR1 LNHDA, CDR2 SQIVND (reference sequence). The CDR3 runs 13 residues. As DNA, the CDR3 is TGTGCCACCCGGGACACGACGAACTATGGCTACACCTTC. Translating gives CATRDTTNYGYTF.